This passage covers 9 T cell receptor beta chains from one sample sequenced in a study of identical twins (dated by TCRdb to 2015 to 2016). Libraries were built with 5' RACE. TCRdb shows the sequencer as Illumina HiSeq 2000. TCRdb took the public reads, trimmed them with fastp at Q25, ran MiXCR for clone calling and kept in-frame beta chains. Under each unique CDR3 protein, matching rows form one entry showing the most common genes and DNA. The sample table holds a few hundred thousand distinct CDR3 sequences, of which 9% to 15% were seen once. The top ten clones comprise around 7.8% of the sample. These sequences were also reported in another study, on yellow fever vaccine responses in identical twins.

Material: CD8+ T cells sorted from blood. The receptors shown here come from a woman younger than 30 in good health.

The rearrangement uses TRBV7-9 and TRBJ1-1; TRBD1 matches at 7 bases. Germline lookup yields CDR1 SEHNR and CDR2 FQNEAQ (reference sequence). The CDR3 has 14 residues. With V trimmed by 5 bases and J by 4 bases, 7 bases remained unmatched. DNA for the CDR3: TGTGCCAGCAGCATGACAGGGTTCGGCACTGAAGCTTTCTTT. It is translated as CASSMTGFGTEAFF.

V usage is TRBV7-9 and J usage is TRBJ2-2; possibly TRBD1 for D (6 bases). The CDR3 runs to 15 residues. Between the trimmed V and J ends, which lost 11 bases and 2 bases, there was a span of 18 bases. From germline, CDR1 is SEHNR and CDR2 FQNEAQ (reference sequence). CDR3 DNA: TGTGCCTCAGATCCCATGGGGGCAAACACCGGGGAGCTGTTTTTT. Amino acid sequence: CASDPMGANTGELFF.

This clonotype appeared many times. The rearrangement links TRBV10-3 to TRBJ2-1; 7 bases are a match to TRBD2. Germline trimming cut 2 bases from V and 6 bases from J; bases unmatched to any gene: 1. This CDR3 spans 13 amino acids. CDR1 and CDR2 from the germline V gene are ENHRY and SYGVKD. The CDR3 reads CAISEPGGNEQFF. CDR3 bases: TGTGCCATCAGTGAGCCGGGGGGCAATGAGCAGTTCTTC.

This clonotype showed up just a few times. This chain joins TRBV7-9 and TRBJ2-7, with 9 bases lining up with TRBD1. CDR3 length: 12 residues. CDR1 SEHNR and CDR2 FQNEAQ come from the germline V gene (reference sequence). The V segment lost 5 bases and the J segment 6 bases; nucleotides outside the gene matches: 2. The CDR3 DNA follows: TGTGCCAGCAGCCTGGACAGGGGCGAGCAGTACGTC. It encodes CASSLDRGEQYV.

This clonotype was detected only a few times. V usage is TRBV25-1 and J usage is TRBJ2-1; the D is unclear. The CDR3 contains 16 residues. V was cut by 1 base and J by 3 bases, with 13 bases left in between. CDR1 is MGHDK and CDR2 is SYGVNS in the germline V gene. DNA of the CDR3: TGTGCCAGCAGTGAATGGGTGAGCTACCTCTACAATGAGCAGTTCTTC. It specifies CASSEWVSYLYNEQFF.

This clonotype turned up a few times. V usage is TRBV20-1 and J usage is TRBJ2-1; no reliable D call. Germline CDR1 DFQATT, CDR2 SNEGSKA (reference sequence). The CDR3 totals 12 residues. V lost 0 bases and J lost 5, with 5 bases in between. CDR3 DNA sequence: TGCAGTGCTAGAGATTTTGACAATGAGCAGTTCTTC. It translates to CSARDFDNEQFF.

This clonotype appeared a few times. The chain joins TRBV6-5 to TRBJ2-1, with 10 positions matching TRBD2. The CDR3 has 17 residues. The V segment lost 2 bases and the J segment 4 bases; nucleotides outside the gene matches: 8. Looked up from germline, CDR1 is MNHEY and CDR2 is SVGAGI. DNA for the CDR3: TGTGCCAGCAGTTACGGGGTAGCGGGAGGAAATTACAATGAGCAGTTCTTC. Protein: CASSYGVAGGNYNEQFF.

This rearrangement joins TRBV5-5 to TRBJ1-3, with no clear D. The V gene's germline CDR1 is SGHKS and CDR2 YYEKEE (reference sequence). V was shortened by 4 bases and J by 4 bases, with 18 bases between the two germline ends. The CDR3 has 16 residues. CDR3 sequence reads: CASSPRTFDLGNTIYF. The CDR3 bases are TGTGCCAGCAGCCCTAGGACCTTCGACTTAGGAAACACCATATATTTT.

The rearrangement uses TRBV7-8 and TRBJ2-4; TRBD1 aligns across 9 bases. V was clipped by 1 base and J by 1 base; unmatched bases: 5. The CDR3 has 17 residues. Germline-derived CDR1 and CDR2 are SGHVS and FQNEAQ. Written as DNA, the CDR3 is TGTGCCAGCAGCTTAGAGGGGACAGGGATGGCCAAAAACATTCAGTACTTC. This codes for CASSLEGTGMAKNIQYF.